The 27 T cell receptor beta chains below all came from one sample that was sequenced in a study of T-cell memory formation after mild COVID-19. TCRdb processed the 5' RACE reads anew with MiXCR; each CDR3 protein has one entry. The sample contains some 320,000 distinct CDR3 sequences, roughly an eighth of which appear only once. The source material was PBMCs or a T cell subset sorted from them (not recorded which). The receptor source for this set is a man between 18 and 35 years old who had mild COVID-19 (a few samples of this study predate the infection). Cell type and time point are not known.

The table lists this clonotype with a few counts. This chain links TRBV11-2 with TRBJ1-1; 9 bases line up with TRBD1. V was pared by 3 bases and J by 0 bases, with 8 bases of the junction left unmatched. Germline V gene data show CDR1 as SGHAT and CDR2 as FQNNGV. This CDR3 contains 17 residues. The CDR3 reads CASSFEGQGSMNTEAFF. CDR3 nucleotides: TGTGCCAGCAGCTTCGAGGGACAGGGATCGATGAACACTGAAGCTTTCTTT.

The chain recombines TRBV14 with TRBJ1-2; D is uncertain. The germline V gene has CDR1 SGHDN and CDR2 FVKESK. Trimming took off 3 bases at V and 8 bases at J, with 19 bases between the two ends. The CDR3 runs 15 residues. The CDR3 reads CASSHQFGPAHGYTF. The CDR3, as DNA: TGTGCCAGCAGCCATCAGTTCGGCCCGGCCCACGGCTACACCTTC.

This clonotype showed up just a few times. In DNA, the CDR3 is TGTGCCAGCAGCCGTCGGGCTAATGAAAAACTGTTTTTT. Its translation: CASSRRANEKLFF. This chain connects TRBV5-6 to TRBJ1-4; D not resolved. CDR1 is SGHDT, CDR2 YYEEEE, per germline. The CDR3 has 13 residues. Trimming pared 4 bases from V and 3 bases from J, leaving 7 bases between.

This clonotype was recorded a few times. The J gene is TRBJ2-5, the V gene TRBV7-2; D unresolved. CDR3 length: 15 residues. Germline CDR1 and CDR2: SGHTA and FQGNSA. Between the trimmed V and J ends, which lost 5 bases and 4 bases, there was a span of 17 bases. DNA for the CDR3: TGTGCCAGCAGCCTATATCCGGACCCCTCAGAGACCCAGTACTTC. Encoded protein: CASSLYPDPSETQYF.

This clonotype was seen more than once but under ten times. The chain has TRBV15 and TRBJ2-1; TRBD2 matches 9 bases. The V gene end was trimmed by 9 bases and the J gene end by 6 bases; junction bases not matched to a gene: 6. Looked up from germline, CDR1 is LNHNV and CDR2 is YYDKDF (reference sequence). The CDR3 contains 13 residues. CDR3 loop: CATVGLASNEQFF. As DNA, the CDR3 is TGTGCCACGGTGGGACTAGCCTCCAATGAGCAGTTCTTC.

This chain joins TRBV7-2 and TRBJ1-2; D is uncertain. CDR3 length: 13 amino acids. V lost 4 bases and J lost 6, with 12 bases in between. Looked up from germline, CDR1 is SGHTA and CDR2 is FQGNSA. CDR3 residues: CASSSRRIHGYTF. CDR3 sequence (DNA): TGTGCCAGCAGCTCAAGGCGTATCCATGGCTACACCTTC.

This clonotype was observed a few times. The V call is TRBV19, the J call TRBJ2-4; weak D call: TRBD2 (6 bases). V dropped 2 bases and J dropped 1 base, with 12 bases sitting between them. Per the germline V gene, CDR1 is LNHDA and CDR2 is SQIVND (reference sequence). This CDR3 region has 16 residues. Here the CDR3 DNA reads TGTGCCAGTAGTATAACGGGGGAGCAGGCCAAAAACATTCAGTACTTC. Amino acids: CASSITGEQAKNIQYF.

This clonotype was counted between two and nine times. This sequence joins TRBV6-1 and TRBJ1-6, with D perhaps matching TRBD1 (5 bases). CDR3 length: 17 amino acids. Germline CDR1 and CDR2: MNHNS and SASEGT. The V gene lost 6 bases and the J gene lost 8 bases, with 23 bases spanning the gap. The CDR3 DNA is TGTGCCAGCAGCCCCAATTTGGGAGGGGAAGGGGATTCACCCCTCCACTTT. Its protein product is CASSPNLGGEGDSPLHF.

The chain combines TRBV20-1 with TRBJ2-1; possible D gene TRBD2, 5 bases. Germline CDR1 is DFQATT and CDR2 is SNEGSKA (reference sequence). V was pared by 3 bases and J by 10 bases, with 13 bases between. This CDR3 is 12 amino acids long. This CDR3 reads CSASPTVAEQFF. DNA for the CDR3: TGCAGTGCTAGCCCAACCGTAGCGGAGCAGTTCTTC.

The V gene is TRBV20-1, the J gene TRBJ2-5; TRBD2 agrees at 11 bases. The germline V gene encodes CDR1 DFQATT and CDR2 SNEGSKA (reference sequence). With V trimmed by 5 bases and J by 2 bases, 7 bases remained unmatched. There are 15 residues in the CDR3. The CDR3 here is CSASRVAGGQETQYF. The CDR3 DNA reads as TGCAGTGCTTCTCGGGTAGCGGGGGGGCAAGAGACCCAGTACTTC.

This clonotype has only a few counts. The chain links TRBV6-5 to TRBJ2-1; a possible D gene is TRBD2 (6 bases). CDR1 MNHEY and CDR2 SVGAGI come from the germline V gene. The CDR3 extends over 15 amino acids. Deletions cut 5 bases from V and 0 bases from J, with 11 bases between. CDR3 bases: TGTGCCAGCAGTGTTAGCGGACTCTCCTACAATGAGCAGTTCTTC. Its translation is CASSVSGLSYNEQFF.

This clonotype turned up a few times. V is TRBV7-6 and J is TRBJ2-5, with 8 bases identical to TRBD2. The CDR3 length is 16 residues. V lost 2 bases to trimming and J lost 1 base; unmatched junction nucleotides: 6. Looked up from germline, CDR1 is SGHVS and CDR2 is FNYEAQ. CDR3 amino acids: CASSLMAGGLQETQYF. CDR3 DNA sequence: TGTGCCAGCAGCTTAATGGCGGGGGGCCTCCAAGAGACCCAGTACTTC.

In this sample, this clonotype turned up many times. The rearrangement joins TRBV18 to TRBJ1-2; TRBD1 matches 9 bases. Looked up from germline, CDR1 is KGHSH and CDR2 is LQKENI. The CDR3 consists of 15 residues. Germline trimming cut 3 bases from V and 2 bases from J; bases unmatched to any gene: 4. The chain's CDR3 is CASSPPGQGNYGYTF. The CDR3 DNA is TGTGCCAGCTCACCGCCGGGACAGGGAAACTATGGCTACACCTTC.

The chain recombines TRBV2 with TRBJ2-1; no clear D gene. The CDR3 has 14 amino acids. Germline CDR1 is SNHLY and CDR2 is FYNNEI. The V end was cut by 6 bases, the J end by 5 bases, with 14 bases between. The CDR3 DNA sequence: TGTGCCAGCAGCGACTTTCGGGTAAACAATGAGCAGTTCTTC. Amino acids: CASSDFRVNNEQFF.

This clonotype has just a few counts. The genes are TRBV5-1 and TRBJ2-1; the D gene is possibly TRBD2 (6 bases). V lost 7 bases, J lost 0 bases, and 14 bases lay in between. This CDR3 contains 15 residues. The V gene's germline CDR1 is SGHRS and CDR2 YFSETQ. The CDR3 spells CASRDSSSSYNEQFF. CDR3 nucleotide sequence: TGCGCCAGCCGGGACTCCTCGAGCTCCTACAATGAGCAGTTCTTC.

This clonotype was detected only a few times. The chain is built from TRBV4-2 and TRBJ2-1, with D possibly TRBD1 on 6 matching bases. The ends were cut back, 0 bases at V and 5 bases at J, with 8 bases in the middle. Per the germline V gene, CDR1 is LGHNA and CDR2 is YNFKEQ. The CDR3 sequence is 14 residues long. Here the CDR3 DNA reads TGTGCCAGCAGCCAAGAATGGACAGACAATGAGCAGTTCTTC. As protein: CASSQEWTDNEQFF.

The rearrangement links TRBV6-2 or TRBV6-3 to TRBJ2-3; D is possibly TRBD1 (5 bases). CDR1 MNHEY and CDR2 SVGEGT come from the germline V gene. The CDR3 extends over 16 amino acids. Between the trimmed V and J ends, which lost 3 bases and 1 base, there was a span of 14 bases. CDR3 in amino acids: CASSYQNRLGTDTQYF. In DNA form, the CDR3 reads TGTGCCAGCAGTTATCAGAACAGGCTGGGCACAGATACGCAGTATTTT.

The CDR3 protein is CSVEWGGSTDTQYF. CDR3 DNA sequence: TGCAGCGTTGAATGGGGCGGCTCCACAGATACGCAGTATTTT. This sequence joins TRBV29-1 and TRBJ2-3, with D tentatively TRBD1 (5 bases). Trimming pared 2 bases from V and 2 bases from J, leaving 11 bases between. Germline loops: CDR1 SQVTM, CDR2 ANQGSEA. This CDR3 is 14 amino acids long.

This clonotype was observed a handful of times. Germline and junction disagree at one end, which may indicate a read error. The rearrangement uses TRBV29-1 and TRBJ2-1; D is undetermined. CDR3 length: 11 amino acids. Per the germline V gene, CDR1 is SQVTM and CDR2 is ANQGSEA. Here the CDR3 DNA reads TGCAGCGTTGATACTGGTCAGGAGCCGTTCTTC. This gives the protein CSVDTGQEPFF.

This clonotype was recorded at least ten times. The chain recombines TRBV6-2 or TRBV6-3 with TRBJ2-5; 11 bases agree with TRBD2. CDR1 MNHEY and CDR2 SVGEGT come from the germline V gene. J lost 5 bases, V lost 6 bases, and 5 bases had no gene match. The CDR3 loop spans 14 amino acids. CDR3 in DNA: TGTGCCAGCAGAGGACTAGCGGGCGGTGAGACCCAGTACTTC. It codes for CASRGLAGGETQYF.

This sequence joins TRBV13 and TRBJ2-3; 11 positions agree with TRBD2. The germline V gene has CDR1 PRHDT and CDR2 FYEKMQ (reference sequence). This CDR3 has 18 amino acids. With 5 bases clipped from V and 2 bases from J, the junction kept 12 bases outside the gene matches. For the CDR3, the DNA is TGTGCCAGCAGCCCACAACTAGCGGGGGTTCTATCCACAGATACGCAGTATTTT. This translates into CASSPQLAGVLSTDTQYF.

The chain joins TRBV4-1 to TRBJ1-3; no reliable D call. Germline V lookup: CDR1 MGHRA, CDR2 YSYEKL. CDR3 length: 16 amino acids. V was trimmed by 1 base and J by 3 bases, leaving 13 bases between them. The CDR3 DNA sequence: TGCGCCAGCAGCCAAGGCCCGACCGCGCTTGGAAACACCATATATTTT. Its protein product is CASSQGPTALGNTIYF.

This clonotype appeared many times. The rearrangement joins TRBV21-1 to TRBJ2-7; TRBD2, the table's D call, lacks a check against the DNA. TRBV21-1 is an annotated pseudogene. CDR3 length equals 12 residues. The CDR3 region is CASSSALYEQYV. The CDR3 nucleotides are TGTGCCAGCAGCTCAGCCCTCTACGAGCAGTACGTC.

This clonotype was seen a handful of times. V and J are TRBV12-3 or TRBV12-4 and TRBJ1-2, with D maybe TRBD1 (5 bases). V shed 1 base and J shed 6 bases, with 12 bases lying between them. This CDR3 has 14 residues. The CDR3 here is CASSLEWGVDGYTF. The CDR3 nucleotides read TGTGCCAGCAGTTTAGAGTGGGGGGTGGATGGCTACACCTTC.

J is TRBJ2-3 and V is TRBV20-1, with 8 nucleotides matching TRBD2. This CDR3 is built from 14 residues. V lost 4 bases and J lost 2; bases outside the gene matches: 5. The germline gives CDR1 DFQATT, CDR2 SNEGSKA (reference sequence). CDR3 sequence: CSATGLASTDTQYF. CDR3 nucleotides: TGCAGTGCTACTGGACTAGCCTCCACAGATACGCAGTATTTT.

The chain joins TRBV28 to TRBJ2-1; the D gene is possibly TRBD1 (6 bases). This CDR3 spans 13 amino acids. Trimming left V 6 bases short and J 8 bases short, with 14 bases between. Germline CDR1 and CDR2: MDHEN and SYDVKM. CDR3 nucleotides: TGTGCCAGCAGCCCAGGACAGTTCTATGAGCAGTTCTTC. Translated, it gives CASSPGQFYEQFF.

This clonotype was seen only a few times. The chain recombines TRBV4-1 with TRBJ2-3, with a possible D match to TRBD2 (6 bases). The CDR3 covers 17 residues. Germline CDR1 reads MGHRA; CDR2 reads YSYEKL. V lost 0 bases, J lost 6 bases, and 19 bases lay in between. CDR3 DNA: TGCGCCAGCAGCCAAGACCCCCCGGGGGACGCCTCCGATACGCAGTATTTT. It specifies CASSQDPPGDASDTQYF.